Listed below are T cell receptor beta chains from one sample, sequenced in a study of blood T cell repertoires in COVID-19. TCRdb's table, derived via immunoSEQ multiplex PCR, lists solely in-frame clones and lacks some. The sample lists 150,000 to 200,000 clones, roughly 80% occurring once. Sequencing was performed on peripheral blood. These receptors were collected from a human donor in a cohort sampled during active COVID-19. Both conserved end residues are part of each CDR3. The D gene is left open where the match is weak. Size is omitted from some rows. Given values are once, few, many or a class for expanded clones.

D gene	V gene	clone size	J gene	CDR3 protein	CDR3 DNA
-	TRBV19	-	TRBJ1-2	CASSPTGNPLDGYTF	TGTGCCAGTAGTCCCACAGGGAACCCCCTCGATGGCTACACCTTC
TRBD1	TRBV27	-	TRBJ2-7	CASSLNRGYEQYF	TGTGCCAGCAGTTTAAACAGGGGCTACGAGCAGTACTTC
TRBD1	TRBV3-1/TRBV3-2	few	TRBJ2-7	CASSQYRGATTEQYF	TGTGCCAGCAGCCAATACAGGGGAGCAACCACCGAGCAGTACTTC
-	TRBV6-1	-	TRBJ1-2	CASSEASRVNGYTF	TGTGCCAGCAGTGAAGCGTCCAGGGTTAATGGCTACACCTTC
TRBD2	TRBV20-1	-	TRBJ2-7	CSASSGGADEQYF	TGCAGTGCTAGTAGCGGGGGGGCGGACGAGCAGTACTTC
-	TRBV29-1	-	TRBJ1-6	CSVADSLYNSPLHF	TGCAGCGTTGCGGACAGCCTATATAATTCACCCCTCCACTTT
-	TRBV12-3/TRBV12-4	-	TRBJ1-2	CASSGQPNYGYTF	TGTGCCAGCAGCGGACAGCCTAACTATGGCTACACCTTC
-	TRBV4-3	few	TRBJ1-1	CASSQAGNTEAFF	TGCGCCAGCAGCCAAGCAGGGAACACTGAAGCTTTCTTT
-	TRBV4-2	-	TRBJ1-1	CASSRGTGDQMNTEAFF	TGTGCCAGCAGCCGCGGCACAGGTGATCAAATGAACACTGAAGCTTTCTTT
TRBD2	TRBV3-1/TRBV3-2	-	TRBJ2-5	CASSILAGAGGETQYF	TGTGCCAGCAGCATACTAGCGGGCGCAGGGGGAGAGACCCAGTACTTC
TRBD1	TRBV11-2	few	TRBJ1-5	CASWSGQGNQPQHF	TGTGCCAGCTGGAGCGGACAGGGCAATCAGCCCCAGCATTTT
TRBD1	TRBV27	-	TRBJ1-5	CASKTGGLGNQPQHF	TGTGCCAGTAAGACAGGGGGCTTAGGCAATCAGCCCCAGCATTTT
TRBD1	TRBV7-3	-	TRBJ2-7	CASSPSGGSGYEQYF	TGTGCCAGCAGCCCCTCAGGGGGTTCTGGGTACGAGCAGTACTTC
-	TRBV6-5	-	TRBJ1-1	CASSFREGTEAFF	TGTGCCAGCAGTTTTCGGGAGGGCACTGAAGCTTTCTTT
-	TRBV27	-	TRBJ1-1	CASSRTGERTEAFF	TGTGCCAGCAGTCGTACAGGAGAAAGGACTGAAGCTTTCTTT
-	TRBV7-6	-	TRBJ2-2	CASSTALANTGELFF	TGTGCCAGCAGCACGGCTCTAGCGAACACCGGGGAGCTGTTTTTT
-	TRBV21-1	-	TRBJ2-7	CASSKGGTATDEQYF	TGTGCCAGCAGCAAAGGCGGGACAGCTACCGACGAGCAGTACTTC
TRBD2	TRBV28	-	TRBJ2-7	CASSIDGRAHEQYF	TGTGCCAGCAGTATTGACGGGAGGGCCCACGAGCAGTACTTC
-	TRBV4-3	-	TRBJ1-4	CASSLHWTLHDEKLFF	TGCGCCAGCAGCCTCCATTGGACACTCCATGATGAAAAACTGTTTTTT
TRBD1	TRBV27	-	TRBJ2-7	CASTLVSGQGATHEQYF	TGTGCCAGCACCCTTGTCTCGGGACAGGGGGCGACCCACGAGCAGTACTTC
TRBD1	TRBV6-2/TRBV6-3	-	TRBJ1-5	CASSYIPGQGTYQPQHF	TGTGCCAGCAGTTACATCCCGGGACAGGGAACCTATCAGCCCCAGCATTTT
-	TRBV9	-	TRBJ2-3	CASSVGGQGFDTQYF	TGTGCCAGCAGCGTAGGGGGGCAGGGGTTCGATACGCAGTATTTT
TRBD2	TRBV28	-	TRBJ2-4	CGSGNNIQYF	TGTGGTAGCGGGAATAACATTCAGTACTTC
TRBD1	TRBV7-2	-	TRBJ1-5	CASSLWTGGTDISNQPQHF	TGTGCCAGCAGCCTATGGACCGGAGGGACAGATATTAGCAATCAGCCCCAGCATTTT
-	TRBV12-2	-	TRBJ1-1	CASRFRTGGDTEAFF	TGTGCAAGTCGCTTTAGGACAGGGGGGGACACTGAAGCTTTCTTT
-	TRBV6-6	-	TRBJ2-7	CASSYGGRRTYEQYF	TGTGCCAGCAGTTACGGGGGGAGGCGGACCTACGAGCAGTACTTC
TRBD1	TRBV2	-	TRBJ2-1	CATIRTGETYNEQFF	TGTGCCACCATCCGGACAGGGGAGACCTACAATGAGCAGTTCTTC
-	TRBV6-4	-	TRBJ1-4	CASSGGNEKLFF	TGTGCCAGCAGTGGAGGAAATGAAAAACTGTTTTTT
TRBD1	TRBV6-5	-	TRBJ1-5	CASRPLGGGGEPQHF	TGTGCCAGCAGACCTCTAGGAGGGGGCGGTGAGCCCCAGCATTTT
-	TRBV20-1	-	TRBJ1-5	CSASGGVYSNQPQHF	TGCAGTGCTAGTGGGGGGGTTTATAGCAATCAGCCCCAGCATTTT
-	TRBV4-3	-	TRBJ2-1	CASSQGEEEQFF	TGCGCCAGCAGCCAAGGGGAGGAGGAGCAGTTCTTC
-	TRBV11-1	-	TRBJ1-2	CASSLQAANYGYTF	TGTGCCAGCAGCTTACAGGCAGCTAACTATGGCTACACCTTC
TRBD1	TRBV28	-	TRBJ1-5	CASSSTEGQNQPQHF	TGTGCCAGCAGTTCCACGGAGGGACAGAATCAGCCCCAGCATTTT
-	TRBV7-9	few	TRBJ1-5	CASSLGEGRGNQPQHF	TGTGCCAGCAGCCTCGGGGAGGGACGGGGCAATCAGCCCCAGCATTTT
TRBD1	TRBV19	-	TRBJ1-5	CASSTGQGIGSNQPQHF	TGTGCCAGTAGTACCGGACAGGGGATAGGTAGCAATCAGCCCCAGCATTTT
TRBD1	TRBV7-9	-	TRBJ1-1	CASRPRDRGSDTEAFF	TGTGCCAGCAGGCCCCGGGACAGGGGTTCTGACACTGAAGCTTTCTTT
-	TRBV5-1	few	TRBJ2-6	CASSLRQGGSGANVLTF	TGCGCCAGCAGCTTGAGGCAGGGTGGCTCTGGGGCCAACGTCCTGACTTTC
-	TRBV7-2	-	TRBJ2-7	CASSLTYSYEQYF	TGTGCCAGCAGCTTAACCTACTCCTACGAGCAGTACTTC
TRBD1	TRBV3-1/TRBV3-2	-	TRBJ1-1	CASSQEGARTEAFF	TGTGCCAGCAGCCAGGAGGGGGCGAGGACTGAAGCTTTCTTT
-	TRBV28	-	TRBJ1-1	CASSLYPEGVGTEAFF	TGTGCCAGCAGTTTATACCCAGAGGGGGTCGGCACTGAAGCTTTCTTT
TRBD2	TRBV4-2	-	TRBJ2-7	CASRLAGGNSYEQYF	TGTGCCAGCAGGCTAGCGGGAGGCAACTCCTACGAGCAGTACTTC
TRBD2	TRBV5-1	-	TRBJ2-7	CASKPGLAGFSYEQYF	TGCGCCAGTAAACCGGGACTAGCGGGGTTCTCCTACGAGCAGTACTTC
-	TRBV2	-	TRBJ1-4	CASSGAIFTGRTNEKLFF	TGTGCCAGCTCAGGGGCGATCTTTACAGGGCGGACTAATGAAAAACTGTTTTTT
-	TRBV10-3	-	TRBJ1-1	CAISKTGNTEAFF	TGTGCCATCAGTAAAACAGGGAACACTGAAGCTTTCTTT